This T cell receptor beta chain was sequenced for a study of shared clonotypes between healthy human individuals. The CDR3 sequence is 15 residues long. J lost 5 bases, V lost 6 bases, and 13 bases had no gene match. Looked up from germline, CDR1 is MNHEY and CDR2 is SMNVEV (reference sequence). Overall study findings and caveats: Shared clonotypes across all four donors exceeded non-shared ones in generation probability.

About this clone itself: Antigen specificity is unknown.

Naive CD8 cells were CD45RO-negative, positively selected for CCR7, excluding terminally differentiated effector memory CD45RA+ cells. Those who donated, Caucasian adults without exception, all lived in Nashville, Tennessee. In the source study's methods: ImmunoSEQ output held junction-only sequences without quality scores, so filtering differed. Produced via immunoSEQ multiplex PCR; TCRdb's table is partial and in-frame only. The DNA gave D and trimming, while V, J and clone size come from that table. Of hundreds of thousands of clones listed, 85% to 95% are singletons. Sequenced input: naive CD8+ T cells sorted from blood. The TCR comes from a woman in her 30s in good health. The V and J genes are TRBV27 and TRBJ2-7, with 7 nucleotides matching TRBD2. CDR3 loop: CASRNPGRGVDEQYF. In DNA form, the CDR3 reads TGTGCCAGCAGAAACCCCGGACGGGGGGTAGACGAGCAGTACTTC.